The next 28 T cell receptor beta chains were all read from a single sample in a study of blood T cells in healthy people across ages. It was with a sample-barcoded 5' primer and a J-beta primer mix that a second PCR of roughly 6 to 11 cycles was run. Using its own MiXCR run on the 5' RACE reads, TCRdb lists one record per CDR3 protein. The sample includes roughly 1,800,000 distinct CDR3 sequences, 49% of them seen just once. The sequenced material came from blood. These receptors all stem from a woman aged 40 to 50 in good health.

This rearrangement joins TRBV9 to TRBJ2-1; D is undetermined. CDR1 and CDR2 (germline): SGDLS, YYNGEE. V lost 5 bases, J lost 5 bases, and 11 bases lay in between. The CDR3 contains 13 residues. For the CDR3, the DNA is TGTGCCAGCAGGGTGGCTTCGCACAATGAGCAGTTCTTC. Protein product: CASRVASHNEQFF.

This clonotype occurred a few times. The chain combines TRBV4-3 with TRBJ2-3; D is possibly TRBD1 or TRBD2 (5 bases each). Germline V gene data show CDR1 as LGHNA and CDR2 as YSLEER. This CDR3 spans 15 amino acids. Trimming shortened V by 4 bases and J by 1 base, and 12 bases separated the two germline ends. The CDR3 protein is CASSRTEGRTDTQYF. The CDR3 bases are TGCGCCAGCAGCCGAACAGAGGGGCGCACAGATACGCAGTATTTT.

This clonotype was found a few times. The chain employs TRBV9 and TRBJ2-1; TRBD1 might be the D (6 bases). V was pared by 0 bases and J by 5 bases, with 18 bases between. This CDR3 spans 17 amino acids. Germline V gene lookup returns CDR1 SGDLS and CDR2 YYNGEE. In DNA, the CDR3 is TGTGCCAGCAGCGTAGGGGTCAGGGCCAGGGGTGACAATGAGCAGTTCTTC. Residues: CASSVGVRARGDNEQFF.

The chain is built from TRBV7-6 and TRBJ2-5; TRBD2 is a possible D gene (6 bases). With 5 bases removed from V and 7 bases from J, the gap between germline ends came to 11 bases. This CDR3 is 12 amino acids long. CDR1 and CDR2 from the germline V gene are SGHVS and FNYEAQ. CDR3 nucleotide sequence: TGTGCCAGCAGCAGAGACGGGGGGACCCAGTACTTC. As protein: CASSRDGGTQYF.

The chain joins TRBV3-1 to TRBJ2-1; 10 bases line up with TRBD2. Matching the DNA end better, TRBJ2-7 makes the J call doubtful. The CDR3 is 18 amino acids. Germline V CDR1 and CDR2: LGHDT, YNNKEL (reference sequence). CDR3 sequence (DNA): TGTGCCAGCAGCCACCCCGTGAACGTAGCGGGGGGCTACAATGAGCAGTACTTC. Translation gives CASSHPVNVAGGYNEQYF.

The rearrangement links TRBV27 to TRBJ2-4; D possibly corresponds to TRBD2 (7 bases). This CDR3 has 18 residues. Germline V gene data show CDR1 as MNHEY and CDR2 as SMNVEV (reference sequence). Trimming took 4 bases from V and 0 from J, leaving 19 bases between them. DNA for the CDR3: TGTGCCAGCAGTTCCCAAGCCCTCGGGGGGCTAGCCAAAAACATTCAGTACTTC. Translated, it gives CASSSQALGGLAKNIQYF.

This clonotype showed up just once. V usage is TRBV20-1 and J usage is TRBJ2-1; 14 bases align to TRBD2. CDR3 length: 15 amino acids. V shed 1 base and J 12 bases; nucleotides not matched to a gene: 8. Germline values: CDR1 DFQATT, CDR2 SNEGSKA (reference sequence). The CDR3 spells CSARGLAGGLSPQFF. In nucleotides, the CDR3 is TGCAGTGCTAGAGGACTAGCGGGGGGGCTAAGTCCGCAGTTCTTC.

The chain combines TRBV18 with TRBJ1-2; perhaps TRBD1 as D (5 bases). Germline-derived CDR1 and CDR2 are KGHSH and LQKENI. Trimming pared 2 bases from V and 0 bases from J, leaving 13 bases between. The CDR3 contains 16 residues. The CDR3 DNA reads as TGTGCCAGCTCACCAACTCCGGACACAGCTAACTATGGCTACACCTTC. Its translation is CASSPTPDTANYGYTF.

The CDR3 is CASSLRRQTGYYEQYF. In nucleotides, the CDR3 is TGTGCCAGCAGTTTACGCCGACAGACCGGATACTACGAGCAGTACTTC. This chain uses TRBV12-3 or TRBV12-4 with TRBJ2-5; D is perhaps TRBD1 (5 bases). The J call may not be correct, given that the DNA end is closer to TRBJ2-7. The CDR3 has 16 amino acids.

Only a few counts were recorded for this clonotype. The chain is built from TRBV6-5 and TRBJ2-7, with 11 bases identical to TRBD2. Germline loops: CDR1 MNHEY, CDR2 SVGAGI. Germline trimming cut 6 bases from V and 2 bases from J; bases unmatched to any gene: 6. The CDR3 extends over 15 amino acids. CDR3 sequence reads: CASSPSSGGTYEQYF. As DNA, the CDR3 is TGTGCCAGCAGCCCCTCTAGCGGGGGGACCTACGAGCAGTACTTC.

In its sample, this clonotype was seen a few times. The chain joins TRBV12-3 or TRBV12-4 to TRBJ2-5; D tentatively reads TRBD1 or TRBD2 (6 bases each). The CDR3 extends over 15 amino acids. The V gene lost 7 bases and the J gene lost 5 bases, with 20 bases spanning the gap. This CDR3 is CASMRGAREVETQYF. The CDR3 nucleotides are TGTGCCAGCATGAGGGGGGCGCGAGAGGTGGAGACCCAGTACTTC.

About this clonotype: A read error may account for a junction end that differs from germline. This sequence joins TRBV10-3 and TRBJ2-3; TRBD2 aligns across 14 bases. Germline CDR1 ENHRY, CDR2 SYGVKD. The CDR3 is 18 residues long. CDR3: CANSGLAGGLISTDTQYF. CDR3 bases: TGTGCCAACAGTGGACTAGCGGGGGGACTGATTAGCACAGATACGCAGTATTTT.

CDR3 loop: CASSQAPGEAETQYF. CDR3 coding DNA: TGTGCCAGCAGCCAAGCGCCAGGGGAGGCCGAGACCCAGTACTTC. This chain joins TRBV4-2 and TRBJ2-5; the D gene could be TRBD1 or TRBD2 (6 bases each). This CDR3 is 15 amino acids long. CDR1 and CDR2 (germline): LGHNA, YNFKEQ. V lost 1 base and J 5 bases, leaving 14 bases between the germline ends.

This chain links TRBV4-3 with TRBJ2-7; D is tentatively TRBD1 or TRBD2 (5 bases each). Germline V gene lookup returns CDR1 LGHNA and CDR2 YSLEER. Trimming cost V 1 base and J 7 bases, with 14 bases left between them. CDR3 size: 14 residues. CDR3 protein: CASSQGDVYNEQYF. The CDR3 nucleotides read TGCGCCAGCAGCCAAGGGGACGTATACAATGAGCAGTACTTC.

In this sample, this clonotype turned up a few times. V usage is TRBV20-1 and J usage is TRBJ2-5; D possibly matches TRBD1 or TRBD2 (6 bases each). Looked up from germline, CDR1 is DFQATT and CDR2 is SNEGSKA (reference sequence). The CDR3 has 13 residues. The germline V and J ends were trimmed by 2 bases and 5 bases, with 12 bases remaining between them. The CDR3 is CSARKGGPETQYF. In DNA, the CDR3 is TGCAGTGCTAGAAAGGGGGGCCCGGAGACCCAGTACTTC.

CDR3 sequence: CASGREGNQPQHF. CDR3 sequence (DNA): TGTGCCAGCGGCAGGGAAGGCAATCAGCCCCAGCATTTT. The V gene is TRBV7-9, the J gene TRBJ1-5, with D possibly TRBD1 on 5 matching bases. CDR1 is SEHNR, CDR2 FQNEAQ, per germline (reference sequence). CDR3 length: 13 amino acids. V lost 8 bases and J 2 bases, leaving 10 bases between the germline ends.

The chain uses TRBV5-1 and TRBJ2-3; 12 bases map to TRBD2. Per the germline V gene, CDR1 is SGHRS and CDR2 is YFSETQ. There are 16 residues in the CDR3. The trim removed 4 bases at V and 5 bases at J, leaving 8 bases unmatched. The CDR3 bases are TGCGCCAGCAGCCCAGGACTAGCGGGGCGTTTAGATACGCAGTATTTT. This gives the protein CASSPGLAGRLDTQYF.

CDR3: CASSTTSMPYNEQFF. The CDR3 DNA follows: TGTGCCAGTAGTACAACTAGCATGCCGTACAATGAGCAGTTCTTC. The chain couples TRBV19 to TRBJ2-1, with D tentatively TRBD2 (6 bases). Per the germline V gene, CDR1 is LNHDA and CDR2 is SQIVND (reference sequence). Trimming took 4 bases from V and 4 from J, leaving 14 bases between them. The CDR3 spans 15 residues.

This clonotype was recorded a few times. This CDR3 reads CSARDPGQVTVEQFF. In nucleotides, the CDR3 is TGCAGTGCTAGAGACCCGGGACAGGTGACCGTTGAGCAGTTCTTC. The rearrangement uses TRBV20-1 and TRBJ2-1, with 8 bases lining up with TRBD1. CDR3 length equals 15 residues. Trimming took 0 bases from V and 9 from J; bases not matched to a gene: 10. From germline, CDR1 is DFQATT and CDR2 SNEGSKA (reference sequence).

This chain connects TRBV10-1 to TRBJ2-7; unclear D gene. Deletions cut 2 bases from V and 5 bases from J, with 13 bases between. The CDR3 runs 14 residues. The germline V gene encodes CDR1 WNHNN and CDR2 SYGVQD (reference sequence). The CDR3 region has the DNA TGCGCCAGCAGTGAGGGGTATCTATCGGACGAGCAGTACTTC. It yields the protein CASSEGYLSDEQYF.

The V and J genes are TRBV9 and TRBJ2-6; TRBD1 aligns across 8 bases. Per germline, CDR1 SGDLS and CDR2 YYNGEE. Trimming at V came to 0 bases and at J to 2 bases, leaving 4 bases not matched to a gene. There are 17 residues in the CDR3. CDR3 in DNA: TGTGCCAGCAGCGTAGAATCCAGGGGGCCTGGGGCCAACGTCCTGACTTTC. Protein product: CASSVESRGPGANVLTF.

Written as DNA, the CDR3 is TGTGCCAGCAGCTTAGACGGGACGCCACCCCTCCACTTT. Protein sequence: CASSLDGTPPLHF. The J gene is TRBJ1-6, the V gene TRBV7-9; a possible D gene is TRBD1 (5 bases). V was cut by 1 base and J by 11 bases, with 9 bases left in between. From germline, CDR1 is SEHNR and CDR2 FQNEAQ (reference sequence). CDR3 length: 13 amino acids.

The V and J genes are TRBV16 and TRBJ2-3; 8 bases agree with TRBD1. CDR3 length equals 15 residues. J gave up 4 bases and V 7 bases, and 10 bases lay outside the gene matches. The germline gives CDR1 KGHSY, CDR2 FQNENV. This CDR3 is CASTPGGQGSDTQYF. Written as DNA, the CDR3 is TGTGCCAGCACCCCAGGAGGACAGGGCTCAGATACGCAGTATTTT.

At least ten counts were recorded for this clonotype. This rearrangement joins TRBV3-1 to TRBJ2-3, with 9 bases that match TRBD2. Germline CDR1 LGHDT, CDR2 YNNKEL (reference sequence). J was trimmed by 1 base and V by 4 bases; bases with no gene match: 3. The CDR3 consists of 15 residues. The CDR3, as DNA: TGTGCCAGCAGCCCTCGACTAGCGGGCACAGATACGCAGTATTTT. This gives the protein CASSPRLAGTDTQYF.

This clonotype came up a few times. The chain employs TRBV11-2 and TRBJ1-2; TRBD1 matches 12 bases. The CDR3 totals 16 residues. Losses at the gene ends were 5 bases for V and 7 bases for J; bases not matched to a gene: 11. The germline CDR1 and CDR2 sequences are SGHAT and FQNNGV. The CDR3 is CASSPSGQGAFVGYTF. The CDR3 DNA sequence: TGTGCCAGCAGCCCCTCGGGACAGGGGGCTTTCGTTGGCTACACCTTC.

This chain joins TRBV4-3 and TRBJ1-2, with no clear D. V lost 1 base and J lost 3, with 12 bases in between. Germline V gives CDR1 LGHNA, CDR2 YSLEER. This CDR3 contains 15 residues. CDR3 amino acids: CASSQGESGYYGYTF. The CDR3 region has the DNA TGCGCCAGCAGCCAAGGCGAGTCCGGGTACTATGGCTACACCTTC.

The J gene is TRBJ2-7, the V gene TRBV27; tentatively, D is TRBD2 (6 bases). V shed 2 bases and J shed 0 bases, with 11 bases lying between them. CDR1 MNHEY and CDR2 SMNVEV come from the germline V gene (reference sequence). The CDR3 contains 15 residues. As DNA, the CDR3 is TGTGCCAGCAGTTTAGGGAGGTTTCCCTCCTACGAGCAGTACTTC. Protein sequence: CASSLGRFPSYEQYF.

This chain links TRBV20-1 with TRBJ1-2; D gene unclear. There are 15 residues in the CDR3. Germline V gene sequence: CDR1 DFQATT, CDR2 SNEGSKA (reference sequence). The ends were cut back, 0 bases at V and 0 bases at J, with 11 bases in the middle. The CDR3, as DNA: TGCAGTGCTAGAGATTGGGCTGAAGCTAACTATGGCTACACCTTC. Its translation: CSARDWAEANYGYTF.